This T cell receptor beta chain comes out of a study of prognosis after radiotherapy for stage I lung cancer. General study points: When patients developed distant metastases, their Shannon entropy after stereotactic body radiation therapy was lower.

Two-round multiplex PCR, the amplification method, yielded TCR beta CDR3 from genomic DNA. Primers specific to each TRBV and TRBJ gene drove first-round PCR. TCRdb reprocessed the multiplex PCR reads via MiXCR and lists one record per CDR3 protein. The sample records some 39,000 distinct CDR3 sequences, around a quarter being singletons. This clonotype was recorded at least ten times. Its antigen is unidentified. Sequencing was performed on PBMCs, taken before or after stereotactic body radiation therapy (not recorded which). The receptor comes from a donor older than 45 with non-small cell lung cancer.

The CDR3 DNA reads as TGCGCCAGCAGTCCTGGACTAGCCGCGTTCACCGAGCAGTACTTC. This codes for CASSPGLAAFTEQYF. The genes are TRBV5-1 and TRBJ2-7, with TRBD2 identical over 8 bases. The germline gives CDR1 SGHRS, CDR2 YFSETQ. V was pared by 5 bases and J by 6 bases, with 13 bases of the junction left unmatched. The CDR3 contains 15 residues.